This T cell receptor beta chain was identified during a study of neoadjuvant nivolumab and ipilimumab in lung cancer. Study observations and caveats: Only two of four nivolumab-treated tumors gained richness and clonality by surgery.

Using immunoSEQ multiplex PCR, the repertoire was profiled, and TCRdb retains in-frame clones only, with some absent. The table lists about 7,700 clones, around 90% of them singletons, with roughly 2.4% in the top ten. As for this clone: The antigen remains unidentified.

Germline CDR1 reads SNHLY; CDR2 reads FYNNEI. Between the trimmed V and J ends, which lost 6 bases and 8 bases, there was a span of 15 bases. The CDR3 has 13 residues. The sample consisted of tumor tissue, taken after neoadjuvant nivolumab, alone or with ipilimumab, at or shortly before surgery. The J gene is TRBJ2-3, the V gene TRBV2; D remains unclear. The sequence was obtained from an adult with non-small cell lung cancer. Some clones in this sample may be carry-over from other donors' samples. The CDR3 sequence: CASSPRPIGTQYF. The DNA of the CDR3 is TGTGCCAGCAGCCCCCGCCCGATCGGTACGCAGTATTTT.